The clone carrying this T cell receptor (beta chain) was seen more than once but under ten times. Antigen unknown. This table comes from immunoSEQ multiplex PCR, and its TCRdb copy is limited to in-frame clones, with some not included. The table shows 100,000 or so clones, with 85% to 90% occurring only once. Between the trimmed V and J ends, which lost 2 bases and 3 bases, there was a span of 10 bases. CDR1 and CDR2 (germline): LGHNA, YNFKEQ. The CDR3 is 14 residues long. This sample is part of a study of T cell responses to AZD1222 COVID-19 vaccine. Study conclusions and caveats: Nearly half of the spike-specific TCRs reportedly recognize variant regions that carry no mutations. Spike was spanned by vaccine-associated CD4 TCRs, with dominance at 160-218 and 743-854.

Sequencing used peripheral blood, obtained on day 0 of AZD1222 vaccination. The sequence was obtained from an adult in good health. The gene calls are TRBV4-2 and TRBJ1-2; perhaps TRBD1 as D (5 bases). The CDR3 loop reads CASSQRRGDYGYTF. The CDR3 DNA reads TGTGCCAGCAGCCAAAGGAGAGGGGACTATGGCTACACCTTC.